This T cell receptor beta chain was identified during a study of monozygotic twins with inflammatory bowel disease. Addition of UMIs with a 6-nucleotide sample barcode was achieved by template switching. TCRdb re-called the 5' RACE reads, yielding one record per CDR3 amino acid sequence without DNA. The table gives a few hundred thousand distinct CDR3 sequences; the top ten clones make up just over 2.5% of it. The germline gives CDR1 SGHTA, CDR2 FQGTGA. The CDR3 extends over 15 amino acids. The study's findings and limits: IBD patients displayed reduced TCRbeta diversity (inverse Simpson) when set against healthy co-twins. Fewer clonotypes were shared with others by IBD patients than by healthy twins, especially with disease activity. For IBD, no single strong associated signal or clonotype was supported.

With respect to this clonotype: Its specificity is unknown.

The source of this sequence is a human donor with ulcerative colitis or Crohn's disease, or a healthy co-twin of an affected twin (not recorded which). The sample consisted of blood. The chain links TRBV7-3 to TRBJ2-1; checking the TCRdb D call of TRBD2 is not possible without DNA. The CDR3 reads CASSELAGTYNEQFF.